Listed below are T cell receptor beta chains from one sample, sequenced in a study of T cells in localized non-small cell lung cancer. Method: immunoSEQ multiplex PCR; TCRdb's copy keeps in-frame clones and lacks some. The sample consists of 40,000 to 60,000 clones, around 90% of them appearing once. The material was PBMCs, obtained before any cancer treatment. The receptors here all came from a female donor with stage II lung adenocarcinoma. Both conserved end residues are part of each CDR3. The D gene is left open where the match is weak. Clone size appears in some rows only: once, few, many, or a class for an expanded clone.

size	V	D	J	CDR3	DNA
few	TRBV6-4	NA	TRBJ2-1	CASTPLGGGPGEQFF	TGTGCCAGCACCCCACTGGGGGGGGGCCCCGGGGAGCAGTTCTTC
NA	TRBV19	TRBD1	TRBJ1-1	CASRTTGGVNTEAFF	TGTGCCAGTAGGACGACAGGGGGAGTGAACACTGAAGCTTTCTTT
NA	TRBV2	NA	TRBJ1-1	CASSAYTEAFF	TGTGCCAGCAGTGCGTACACTGAAGCTTTCTTT
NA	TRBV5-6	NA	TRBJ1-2	CASSLGGGQPLGYTF	TGTGCCAGCAGCTTGGGAGGTGGCCAACCGCTGGGCTACACCTTC
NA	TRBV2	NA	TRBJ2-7	CASSLIYEQYF	TGTGCCAGCAGCCTGATATACGAGCAGTACTTC
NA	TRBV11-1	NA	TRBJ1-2	CASSSTNADYGYTF	TGTGCCAGCAGCTCCACTAATGCGGACTATGGCTACACCTTC
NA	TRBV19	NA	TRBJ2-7	CASSPLDRVSYEQYF	TGTGCCAGTAGTCCCCTCGACAGAGTCTCCTACGAGCAGTACTTC
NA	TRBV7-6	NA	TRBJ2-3	CASSSSFTDTQYF	TGTGCCAGCAGCTCGAGCTTCACAGATACGCAGTATTTT
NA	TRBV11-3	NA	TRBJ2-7	CASSLEQGNEQYF	TGTGCCAGCAGCTTAGAACAGGGCAACGAGCAGTACTTC
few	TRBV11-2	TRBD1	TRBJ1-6	CASSLGQGQALHF	TGTGCCAGCAGCCTAGGACAGGGTCAGGCCCTCCACTTT